The clone carrying this T cell receptor (beta chain) was counted many times. Its antigen is currently unknown. This library used roughly 370 ng RNA and molecular barcoded adaptors spanning alpha/delta and beta/gamma chains. Using its own MiXCR run on the reads, TCRdb lists one record per CDR3 protein. The profile shows around 44,000 distinct CDR3 sequences, 13% of them singletons. This sample was included in a study of read filtering for tumor transcriptome and immune sequencing. Study context: By R-ISS, stages I, II and III held about 8, 17 and 7 patients. Per sample, TCR-region reads ranged about 4 to 11 million by IR-seq, roughly 80 to 1,300 by RNA-seq. Notes on the study in general: IR-seq captured clonotypes deeper and more reliably than RNA-seq.

The sample comprised a population of CD138-negative cells sorted from bone marrow. The clonotype originates from a donor older than 35 with multiple myeloma.

The DNA for the CDR3 is TGCGCCAGCAGCTTCAGGGAACCTTCCTACAATGAGCAGTTCTTC. Translated: CASSFREPSYNEQFF. The genes are TRBV5-1 and TRBJ2-1; D might be TRBD1 (5 bases). The CDR3 sequence is 15 residues long. The V gene lost 2 bases and the J gene lost 1 base, with 10 bases spanning the gap. Germline CDR1 SGHRS, CDR2 YFSETQ.